This entry lists 27 T cell receptor beta chains sequenced from one sample in a study of cytomegalovirus exposure and HLA in healthy donors. TCRdb's copy holds only in-frame clones and misses some; the assay was immunoSEQ multiplex PCR. The table lists some 140,000 clones, roughly 86% of them singletons. The sequencing input was PBMCs. These receptors were obtained from a human donor in good health.

The chain carries TRBV5-5 and TRBJ1-1; D is unclear. The V gene's germline CDR1 is SGHKS and CDR2 YYEKEE (reference sequence). This CDR3 contains 12 residues. The V and J ends lost 2 bases and 7 bases respectively, with 9 bases between them. The CDR3: CASSFLVGEAFF. The CDR3 region has the DNA TGTGCCAGCAGCTTCCTAGTAGGTGAAGCTTTCTTT.

This chain joins TRBV23-1 and TRBJ1-6; no firm D call. TRBV23-1 counts as an open reading frame of uncertain function. The length of the CDR3 is 17 residues. Trimming removed 2 bases from V and 1 base from J, with 12 bases in between. CDR3 bases: TGCGCCAGCAGTCAAAACCAGTTCGGGTCCTATAATTCACCCCTCCACTTT. This gives the protein CASSQNQFGSYNSPLHF.

The chain is built from TRBV6-4 and TRBJ2-1; 12 bases align to TRBD2. CDR3 length: 20 amino acids. The germline V gene encodes CDR1 MRHNA and CDR2 SNTAGT. After removal of 4 bases from V and 3 bases from J, the junction contained 16 bases not matched to a gene. CDR3 residues: CASSALAGGQRKRGYNEQFF. In DNA, the CDR3 is TGTGCCAGCAGTGCTCTAGCGGGGGGGCAAAGGAAGAGGGGCTACAATGAGCAGTTCTTC.

The chain employs TRBV6-1 and TRBJ2-7; a weak D match, TRBD1 (6 bases). In germline, CDR1 is MNHNS, CDR2 SASEGT. V lost 6 bases, J lost 5 bases, and 20 bases lay in between. CDR3 length equals 15 residues. The CDR3 sequence: CASSFRGLEGDEQYF. The CDR3 DNA reads TGTGCCAGCAGCTTCAGGGGCCTAGAGGGGGACGAGCAGTACTTC.

The V gene is TRBV2, the J gene TRBJ1-5, with a weak D call TRBD1 (6 bases). Germline V CDR1 and CDR2: SNHLY, FYNNEI. This CDR3 spans 15 amino acids. V was shortened by 3 bases and J by 2 bases, with 11 bases between the two germline ends. CDR3 sequence: CASSDSGGGNQPQHF. Written as DNA, the CDR3 is TGTGCCAGCAGTGACTCGGGGGGCGGCAATCAGCCCCAGCATTTT.

J is TRBJ2-7 and V is TRBV11-2; a possible D gene is TRBD1 (6 bases). Between the trimmed V and J ends, which lost 2 bases and 2 bases, there was a span of 10 bases. The CDR3 totals 14 residues. In germline, CDR1 is SGHAT, CDR2 FQNNGV. CDR3 sequence (DNA): TGTGCCAGCAGCTTAAACAGGGCGGCCTACGAGCAGTACTTC. Translating gives CASSLNRAAYEQYF.

The chain links TRBV14 to TRBJ2-1, with 16 positions matching TRBD2. The CDR3 loop spans 19 amino acids. J gave up 6 bases and V 2 bases, and 10 bases lay outside the gene matches. The germline CDR1 and CDR2 sequences are SGHDN and FVKESK. Here the CDR3 reads CASSQRVGTSGRAGNEQFF. In DNA, the CDR3 is TGTGCCAGCAGCCAAAGAGTCGGGACTAGCGGGAGGGCCGGCAATGAGCAGTTCTTC.

This clone appeared a few times. Other DNA sequences in this sample translate to the same CDR3. This chain connects TRBV9 to TRBJ1-3; D remains ambiguous. CDR3 length: 14 amino acids. CDR1 is SGDLS and CDR2 is YYNGEE in the germline V gene. Trimming left V 0 bases short and J 4 bases short, with 8 bases between. The CDR3 reads CASSVGRSGNTIYF. The CDR3 DNA reads TGTGCCAGCAGCGTAGGACGGAGCGGAAACACCATATATTTT.

The rearrangement links TRBV27 to TRBJ2-3; a weak D match, TRBD2 (6 bases). Germline assignment: CDR1 MNHEY and CDR2 SMNVEV (reference sequence). Deletions cut 3 bases from V and 2 bases from J, with 21 bases between. The CDR3 extends over 18 amino acids. The CDR3 is CASSFLGFGSVVTDTQYF. CDR3 coding DNA: TGTGCCAGCAGTTTCTTAGGCTTCGGGAGCGTGGTCACAGATACGCAGTATTTT.

The chain uses TRBV4-1 and TRBJ2-3; D remains ambiguous. The CDR3 loop spans 13 amino acids. V lost 3 bases and J lost 5, with 9 bases in between. Germline-derived CDR1 and CDR2 are MGHRA and YSYEKL. CDR3 residues: CASSHLILDTQYF. CDR3 nucleotide sequence: TGCGCCAGCAGCCACTTAATTCTAGATACGCAGTATTTT.

The chain employs TRBV19 and TRBJ2-7; TRBD2 aligns across 8 bases. CDR1 is LNHDA and CDR2 is SQIVND in the germline V gene (reference sequence). This CDR3 is built from 17 residues. V lost 1 base, J lost 3 bases, and 11 bases stayed unmatched. The CDR3, as DNA: TGTGCCAGTAGTATAGGGGCGGGGGGCCCCCTCAACTACGAGCAGTACTTC. This translates into CASSIGAGGPLNYEQYF.

The genes are TRBV5-6 and TRBJ2-5, with TRBD2 identical over 11 bases. The CDR3 has 14 amino acids. In germline, CDR1 is SGHDT, CDR2 YYEEEE. V shed 5 bases, J shed 6 bases, and the junction held 6 bases outside the gene matches. The CDR3 sequence is CASSSTSGRKTQYF. The CDR3 DNA reads TGTGCCAGCAGTTCAACTAGCGGGAGAAAGACCCAGTACTTC.

The chain has TRBV6-1 and TRBJ2-3; 11 bases match TRBD1. CDR3 length equals 14 residues. Germline values: CDR1 MNHNS, CDR2 SASEGT. The V gene end was trimmed by 7 bases and the J gene end by 6 bases; junction bases not matched to a gene: 6. DNA for the CDR3: TGTGCCAGCAAGACCGGGACAGGGGGTGATACGCAGTATTTT. Protein product: CASKTGTGGDTQYF.

The gene calls are TRBV25-1 and TRBJ1-1, with 9 nucleotides matching TRBD1. CDR3 length: 17 residues. Per germline, CDR1 MGHDK and CDR2 SYGVNS. J gave up 2 bases and V 1 base, and 8 bases lay outside the gene matches. For the CDR3, the DNA is TGTGCCAGCAGTGAATGGGACAGGGAGGGCCTTAACACTGAAGCTTTCTTT. Protein sequence: CASSEWDREGLNTEAFF. Based on the CDR3 plus reference TRBV25-1 and TRBJ1-1, the full variable domain is EADIYQTPRYLVIGTGKKITLECSQTMGHDKMYWYQQDPGMELHLIHYSYGVNSTEKGDLSSESTVSRIRTEHFPLTLESARPSHTSQYLCASSEWDREGLNTEAFFGQGTRLTVV.

DNA of the CDR3: TGTGCCAGCAGCCAACGTTCGGACCAGGGAGGGGAGACCCAGTACTTC. Protein: CASSQRSDQGGETQYF. This chain links TRBV7-9 with TRBJ2-5; 7 bases are shared with TRBD2. CDR3 length: 16 residues. The germline CDR1 and CDR2 sequences are SEHNR and FQNEAQ (reference sequence). The trim removed 5 bases at V and 5 bases at J, leaving 14 bases unmatched. The full variable domain, its missing parts supplied by reference TRBV7-9 and TRBJ2-5, is DTGVSQNPRHKITKRGQNVTFRCDPISEHNRLYWYRQTLGQGPEFLTYFQNEAQLEKSRLLSDRFSAERPKGSFSTLEIQRTEQGDSAMYLCASSQRSDQGGETQYFGPGTRLLVL.

The rearrangement joins TRBV6-1 to TRBJ2-1; a weak D match, TRBD2 (6 bases). V was pared by 1 base and J by 16 bases, with 14 bases between. Germline V CDR1 and CDR2: MNHNS, SASEGT. CDR3 length: 12 amino acids. The CDR3 nucleotides are TGTGCCAGCAGTGAAGGCGAGCGGGCGGGATTCTTC. Translated: CASSEGERAGFF.

This sequence joins TRBV11-2 and TRBJ1-5; TRBD1 aligns across 7 bases. V shed 5 bases and J 5 bases; nucleotides not matched to a gene: 3. This CDR3 is 13 amino acids long. CDR1 and CDR2 from the germline V gene are SGHAT and FQNNGV. CDR3 bases: TGTGCCAGCAGCCCGGACAGGCATCAGCCCCAGCATTTT. Translated: CASSPDRHQPQHF. Filled out from reference TRBV11-2 and TRBJ1-5, the complete variable domain reads EAGVAQSPRYKIIEKRQSVAFWCNPISGHATLYWYQQILGQGPKLLIQFQNNGVVDDSQLPKDRFSAERLKGVDSTLKIQPAKLEDSAVYLCASSPDRHQPQHFGDGTRLSIL.

The chain combines TRBV10-2 with TRBJ2-3, with 7 bases aligning to TRBD1. The CDR3 spans 17 residues. V lost 8 bases and J lost 0; bases outside the gene matches: 14. Germline CDR1 and CDR2: WSHSY and SAAADI. In DNA, the CDR3 is TGCGCCAGCGGACAAGTCGGGACAGTTACTAGCACAGATACGCAGTATTTT. It encodes CASGQVGTVTSTDTQYF.

This clone was observed a single time. The chain carries TRBV18 and TRBJ1-2; 9 bases fit TRBD1. The CDR3 sequence is 17 residues long. Germline V lookup: CDR1 KGHSH, CDR2 LQKENI. V lost 6 bases and J lost 6; bases outside the gene matches: 17. The CDR3 nucleotides read TGTGCCAGCTCTCGTACAGGGGGCGCGGGTCAGCTCCATGGCTACACCTTC. Its translation is CASSRTGGAGQLHGYTF. Supplemented by reference TRBV18 and TRBJ1-2, the full variable domain reads NAGVMQNPRHLVRRRGQEARLRCSPMKGHSHVYWYRQLPEEGLKFMVYLQKENIIDESGMPKERFSAEFPKEGPSILRIQQVVRGDSAAYFCASSRTGGAGQLHGYTFGSGTRLTVV.

The genes are TRBV6-5 and TRBJ2-3; a possible D gene is TRBD2 (6 bases). Per germline, CDR1 MNHEY and CDR2 SVGAGI. The CDR3 extends over 14 amino acids. With 9 bases removed from V and 3 bases from J, the gap between germline ends came to 16 bases. CDR3 DNA: TGTGCCAGTAACTTAGGAGGGAGGACAGATACGCAGTATTTT. This codes for CASNLGGRTDTQYF.

J is TRBJ2-3 and V is TRBV6-5, with TRBD2 identical over 14 bases. This CDR3 has 16 residues. Per germline, CDR1 MNHEY and CDR2 SVGAGI. The junction had 6 bases not matched to a gene; V was cut back by 3 bases and J by 7 bases. The CDR3 region is CASSYSGLAGDHTQYF. In nucleotides, the CDR3 is TGTGCCAGCAGTTATTCGGGACTAGCGGGAGATCATACGCAGTATTTT.

The gene calls are TRBV7-2 and TRBJ1-3; the D is unclear. V was shortened by 3 bases and J by 2 bases, with 8 bases between the two germline ends. The CDR3 runs to 14 residues. From germline, CDR1 is SGHTA and CDR2 FQGNSA. DNA for the CDR3: TGTGCCAGCAGCTTTGGAGGCGCTGGAAACACCATATATTTT. It is translated as CASSFGGAGNTIYF.

The V and J genes are TRBV7-8 and TRBJ2-5; 10 nucleotides match TRBD2. Germline CDR1 and CDR2: SGHVS and FQNEAQ. Trimming removed 0 bases from V and 6 bases from J; junction bases left unmatched: 7. The CDR3 is 16 residues long. For the CDR3, the DNA is TGTGCCAGCAGCTTAGCGATAGCGGGGGGAGGAAAGACCCAGTACTTC. The encoded protein is CASSLAIAGGGKTQYF.

The V gene is TRBV5-1, the J gene TRBJ1-3; 8 bases map to TRBD1. The V segment lost 2 bases and the J segment 1 base; nucleotides outside the gene matches: 8. Germline V CDR1 and CDR2: SGHRS, YFSETQ. The CDR3 length is 17 residues. The CDR3 loop is CASSLFTGGDSGNTIYF. For the CDR3, the DNA is TGCGCCAGCAGCTTATTCACAGGGGGGGATTCTGGAAACACCATATATTTT.

The chain combines TRBV28 with TRBJ1-5; D is unclear. The germline gives CDR1 MDHEN, CDR2 SYDVKM. Trimming took off 5 bases at V and 3 bases at J, with 14 bases between the two ends. There are 15 residues in the CDR3. CDR3 residues: CASSLPSTFNQPQHF. The CDR3 DNA sequence: TGTGCCAGCAGTCTTCCTTCGACATTCAATCAGCCCCAGCATTTT.

This sequence joins TRBV9 and TRBJ2-3; 16 bases match TRBD2. The CDR3 totals 19 residues. Germline trimming cut 4 bases from V and 1 base from J; bases unmatched to any gene: 9. The germline gives CDR1 SGDLS, CDR2 YYNGEE. CDR3 sequence (DNA): TGTGCCAGCAGCCCCCAGGGACTAGCGGGGGGGCTGGGCACAGATACGCAGTATTTT. Protein product: CASSPQGLAGGLGTDTQYF.

The rearrangement joins TRBV19 to TRBJ2-3; TRBD2 is a possible D gene (6 bases). The CDR3 is 14 residues long. The germline V gene has CDR1 LNHDA and CDR2 SQIVND (reference sequence). Trimming removed 6 bases at V and 2 bases at J, with 12 bases between. This CDR3 reads CASRTGGYTDTQYF. The CDR3 nucleotides are TGTGCCAGTAGGACCGGGGGATACACAGATACGCAGTATTTT.